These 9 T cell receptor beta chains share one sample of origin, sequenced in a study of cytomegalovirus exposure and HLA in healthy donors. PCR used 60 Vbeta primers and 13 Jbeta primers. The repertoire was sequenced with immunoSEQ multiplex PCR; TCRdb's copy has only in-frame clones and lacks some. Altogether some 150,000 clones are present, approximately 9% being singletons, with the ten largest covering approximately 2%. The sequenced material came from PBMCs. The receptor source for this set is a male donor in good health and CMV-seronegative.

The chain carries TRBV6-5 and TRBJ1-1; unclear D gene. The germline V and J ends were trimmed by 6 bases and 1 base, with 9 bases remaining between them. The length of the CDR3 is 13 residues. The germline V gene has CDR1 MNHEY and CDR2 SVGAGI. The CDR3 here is CASSDYRNTEAFF. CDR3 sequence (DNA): TGTGCCAGCAGCGATTACAGGAACACTGAAGCTTTCTTT.

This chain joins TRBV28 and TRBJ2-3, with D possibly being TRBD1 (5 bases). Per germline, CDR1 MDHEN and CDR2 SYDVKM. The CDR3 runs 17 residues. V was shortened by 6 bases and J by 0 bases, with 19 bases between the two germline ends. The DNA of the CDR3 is TGTGCCAGCAGCCCTAAGGGGCCACTTCCTAGCACAGATACGCAGTATTTT. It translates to CASSPKGPLPSTDTQYF.

The CDR3, as DNA: TGCAGCGTTGCCGACAGGGGTGGCAAAAACATTCAGTACTTC. It yields the protein CSVADRGGKNIQYF. V gene TRBV29-1 combines with J gene TRBJ2-4; 8 bases map to TRBD1. CDR1 is SQVTM, CDR2 ANQGSEA, per germline. The CDR3 consists of 14 residues. V trimming: 4 bases; J trimming: 3 bases; junction bases outside the gene matches: 5.

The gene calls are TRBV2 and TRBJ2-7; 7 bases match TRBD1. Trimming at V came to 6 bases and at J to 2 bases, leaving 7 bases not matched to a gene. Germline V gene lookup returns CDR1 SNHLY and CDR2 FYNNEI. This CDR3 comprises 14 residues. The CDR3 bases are TGTGCCAGCAGCCCCCTAGGGGGCACCTACGAGCAGTACTTC. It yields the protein CASSPLGGTYEQYF. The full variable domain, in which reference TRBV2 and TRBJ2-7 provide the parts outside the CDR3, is EPEVTQTPSHQVTQMGQEVILRCVPISNHLYFYWYRQILGQKVEFLVSFYNNEISEKSEIFDDQFSVERPDGSNFTLKIRSTKLEDSAMYFCASSPLGGTYEQYFGPGTRLTVT.

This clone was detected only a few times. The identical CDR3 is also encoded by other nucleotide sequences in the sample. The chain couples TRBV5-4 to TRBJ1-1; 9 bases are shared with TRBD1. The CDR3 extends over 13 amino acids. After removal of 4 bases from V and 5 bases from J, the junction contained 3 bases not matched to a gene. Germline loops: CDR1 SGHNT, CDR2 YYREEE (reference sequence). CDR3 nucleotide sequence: TGTGCCAGCAGCGGGACAGGGCGGACTGAAGCTTTCTTT. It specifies CASSGTGRTEAFF.

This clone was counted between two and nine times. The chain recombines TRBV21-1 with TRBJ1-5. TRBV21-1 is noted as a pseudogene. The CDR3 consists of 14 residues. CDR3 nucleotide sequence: TGTGCCAGCAGCAAAGACGGAGGTGATCAGCCCCAGCATTTT. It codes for CASSKDGGDQPQHF.

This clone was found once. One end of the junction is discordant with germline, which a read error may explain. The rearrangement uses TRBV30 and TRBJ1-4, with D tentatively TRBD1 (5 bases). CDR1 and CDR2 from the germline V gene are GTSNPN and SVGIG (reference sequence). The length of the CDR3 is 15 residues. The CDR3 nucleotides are TGTGCCTGGAGTGTAATATTCCGGGGGGAGGAAAGACTGTTTTTT. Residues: CAWSVIFRGEERLFF.

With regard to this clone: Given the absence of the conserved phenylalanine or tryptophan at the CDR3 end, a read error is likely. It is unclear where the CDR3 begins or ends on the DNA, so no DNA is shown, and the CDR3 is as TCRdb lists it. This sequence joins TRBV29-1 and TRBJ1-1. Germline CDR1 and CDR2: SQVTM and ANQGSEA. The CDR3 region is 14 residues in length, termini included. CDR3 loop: CSVEDYGSKTEPFL.

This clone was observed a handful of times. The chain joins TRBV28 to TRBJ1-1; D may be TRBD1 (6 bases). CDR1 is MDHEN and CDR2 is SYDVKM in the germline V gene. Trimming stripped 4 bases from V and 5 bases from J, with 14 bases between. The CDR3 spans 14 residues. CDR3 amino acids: CASSSTGSRTEAFF. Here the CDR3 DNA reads TGTGCCAGCAGTTCAACAGGGTCTCGTACTGAAGCTTTCTTT.